The sequence of this T cell receptor beta chain was determined in a study of T cell responses to AZD1222 COVID-19 vaccine. Overall study findings and caveats: There were mostly white British donors and more females than males, and clonal diversity was possibly underestimated. Just a handful of AZD1222 recipients tested seropositive at baseline. An increase in Spike-specific TCR breadth and depth was observed after two AZD1222 doses.

Generated by immunoSEQ multiplex PCR, the TCRdb table keeps only in-frame clones and is missing some. Among more than 150,000 clones listed, 85% to 95% were seen once. Germline CDR1 is SGHTA and CDR2 is FQGNSA. Losses at the gene ends were 1 base for V and 1 base for J; bases not matched to a gene: 0. The CDR3 is 14 amino acids. This clone has more than one count but fewer than ten. The antigen remains undetermined. Other nucleotide sequences from this sample produce the same CDR3. The TCR sequence derives from an adult in good health. The rearrangement joins TRBV7-2 to TRBJ1-1; 7 positions agree with TRBD1. Sequences were derived from peripheral blood, sampled on day 0 of AZD1222 vaccination. The CDR3 DNA follows: TGTGCCAGCAGCTTAGGACAGGGGAACACTGAAGCTTTCTTT. Its translation: CASSLGQGNTEAFF.